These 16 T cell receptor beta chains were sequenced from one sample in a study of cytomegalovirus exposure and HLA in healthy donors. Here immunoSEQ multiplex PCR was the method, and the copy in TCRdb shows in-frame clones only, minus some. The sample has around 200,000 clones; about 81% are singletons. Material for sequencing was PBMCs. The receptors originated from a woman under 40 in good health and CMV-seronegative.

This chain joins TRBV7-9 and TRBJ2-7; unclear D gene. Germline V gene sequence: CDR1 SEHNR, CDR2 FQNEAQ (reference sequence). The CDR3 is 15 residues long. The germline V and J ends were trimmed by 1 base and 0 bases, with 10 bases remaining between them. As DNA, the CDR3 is TGTGCCAGCAGCTTAGAATCGCTCTACTCCTACGAGCAGTACTTC. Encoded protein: CASSLESLYSYEQYF.

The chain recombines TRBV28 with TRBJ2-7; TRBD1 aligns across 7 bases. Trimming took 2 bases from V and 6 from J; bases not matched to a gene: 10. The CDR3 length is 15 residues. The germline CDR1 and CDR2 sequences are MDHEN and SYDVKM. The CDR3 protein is CASSLPGTAVGEQYF. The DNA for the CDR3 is TGTGCCAGCAGTTTACCCGGGACAGCTGTCGGCGAGCAGTACTTC.

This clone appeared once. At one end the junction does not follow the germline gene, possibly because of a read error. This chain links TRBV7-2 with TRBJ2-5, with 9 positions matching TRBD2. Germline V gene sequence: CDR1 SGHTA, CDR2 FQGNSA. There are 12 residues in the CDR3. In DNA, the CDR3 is TGTGCCAGCAGCTTAGCCCCGGGACTAGCCCACTTC. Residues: CASSLAPGLAHF. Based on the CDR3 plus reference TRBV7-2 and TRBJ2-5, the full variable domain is GAGVSQSPSNKVTEKGKDVELRCDPISGHTALYWYRQSLGQGLEFLIYFQGNSAPDKSGLPSDRFSAERTGGSVSTLTIQRTQQEDSAVYLCASSLAPGLAHFGPGTRLLVL.

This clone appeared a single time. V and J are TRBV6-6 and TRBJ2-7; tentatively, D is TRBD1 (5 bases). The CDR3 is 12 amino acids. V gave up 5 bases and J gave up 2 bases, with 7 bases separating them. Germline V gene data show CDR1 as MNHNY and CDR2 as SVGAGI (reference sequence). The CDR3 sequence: CASSGHTYEQYF. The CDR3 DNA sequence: TGTGCCAGCAGTGGACACACCTACGAGCAGTACTTC.

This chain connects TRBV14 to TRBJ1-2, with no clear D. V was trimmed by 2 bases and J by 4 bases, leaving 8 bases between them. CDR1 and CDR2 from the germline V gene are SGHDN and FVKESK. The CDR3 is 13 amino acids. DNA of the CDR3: TGTGCCAGCAGCCAACGAGGGTCCTATGGCTACACCTTC. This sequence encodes CASSQRGSYGYTF.

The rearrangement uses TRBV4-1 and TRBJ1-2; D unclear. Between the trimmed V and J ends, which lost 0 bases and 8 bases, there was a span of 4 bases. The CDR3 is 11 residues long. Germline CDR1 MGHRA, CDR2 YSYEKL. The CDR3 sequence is CASSQDLGYTF. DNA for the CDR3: TGCGCCAGCAGCCAAGATCTGGGCTACACCTTC.

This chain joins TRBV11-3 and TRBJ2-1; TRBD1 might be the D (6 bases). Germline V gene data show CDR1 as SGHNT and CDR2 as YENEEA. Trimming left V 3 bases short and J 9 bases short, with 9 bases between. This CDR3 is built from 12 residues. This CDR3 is CASSFEQGEQFF. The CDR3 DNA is TGTGCCAGCAGCTTTGAACAGGGTGAGCAGTTCTTC.

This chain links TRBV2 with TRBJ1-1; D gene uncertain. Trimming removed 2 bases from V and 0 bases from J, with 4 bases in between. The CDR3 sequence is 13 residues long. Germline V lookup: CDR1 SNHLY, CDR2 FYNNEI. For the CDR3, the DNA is TGTGCCAGCAGTGAACGGTTGAACACTGAAGCTTTCTTT. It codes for CASSERLNTEAFF.

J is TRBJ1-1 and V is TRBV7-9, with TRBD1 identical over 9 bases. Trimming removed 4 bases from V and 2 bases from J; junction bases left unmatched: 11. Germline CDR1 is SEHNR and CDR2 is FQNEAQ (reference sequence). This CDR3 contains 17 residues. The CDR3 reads CASSSRMRDRENTEAFF. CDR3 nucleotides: TGTGCCAGCAGCTCCCGCATGAGGGACAGGGAAAACACTGAAGCTTTCTTT.

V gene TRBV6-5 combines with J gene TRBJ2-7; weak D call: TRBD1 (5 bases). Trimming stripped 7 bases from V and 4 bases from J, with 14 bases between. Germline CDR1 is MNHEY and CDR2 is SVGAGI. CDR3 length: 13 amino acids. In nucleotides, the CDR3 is TGTGCCAGCACCTACGGGCAGGGATACGAGCAGTACTTC. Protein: CASTYGQGYEQYF.

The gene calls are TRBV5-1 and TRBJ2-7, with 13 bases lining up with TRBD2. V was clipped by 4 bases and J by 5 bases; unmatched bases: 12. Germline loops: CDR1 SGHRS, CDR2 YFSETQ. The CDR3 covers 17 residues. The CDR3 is CASSLWTSGSSGDEQYF. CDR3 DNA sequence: TGCGCCAGCAGCCTCTGGACTAGCGGGAGTTCGGGCGACGAGCAGTACTTC. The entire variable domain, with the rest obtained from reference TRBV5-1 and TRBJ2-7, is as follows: KAGVTQTPRYLIKTRGQQVTLSCSPISGHRSVSWYQQTPGQGLQFLFEYFSETQRNKGNFPGRFSGRQFSNSRSEMNVSTLELGDSALYLCASSLWTSGSSGDEQYFGPGTRLTVT.

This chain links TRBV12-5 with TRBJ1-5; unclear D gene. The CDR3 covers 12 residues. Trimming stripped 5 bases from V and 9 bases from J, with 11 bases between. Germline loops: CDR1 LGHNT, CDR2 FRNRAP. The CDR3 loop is CASGLTLGPQHF. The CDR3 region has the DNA TGTGCTAGTGGTCTGACCCTAGGGCCCCAGCATTTT.

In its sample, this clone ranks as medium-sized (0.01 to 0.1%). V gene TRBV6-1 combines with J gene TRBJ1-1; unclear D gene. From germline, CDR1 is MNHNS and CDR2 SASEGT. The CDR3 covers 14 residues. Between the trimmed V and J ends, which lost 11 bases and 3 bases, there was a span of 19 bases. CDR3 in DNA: TGTGCCGGCGAATCAACCCCGGCGGACACTGAAGCTTTCTTT. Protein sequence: CAGESTPADTEAFF.

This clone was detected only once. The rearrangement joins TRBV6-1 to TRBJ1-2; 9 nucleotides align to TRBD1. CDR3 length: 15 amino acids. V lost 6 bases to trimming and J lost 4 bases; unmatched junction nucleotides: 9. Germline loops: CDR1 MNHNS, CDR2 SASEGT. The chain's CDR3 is CASSESGTGTYGYTF. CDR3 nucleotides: TGTGCCAGCAGCGAAAGCGGGACAGGGACCTATGGCTACACCTTC.

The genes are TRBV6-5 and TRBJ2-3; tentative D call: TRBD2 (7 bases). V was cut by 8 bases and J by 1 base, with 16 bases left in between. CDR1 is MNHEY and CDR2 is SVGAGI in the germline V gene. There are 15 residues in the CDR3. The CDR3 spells CASRLRGAGTDTQYF. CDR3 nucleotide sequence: TGTGCCAGCCGGCTACGGGGGGCGGGCACAGATACGCAGTATTTT.

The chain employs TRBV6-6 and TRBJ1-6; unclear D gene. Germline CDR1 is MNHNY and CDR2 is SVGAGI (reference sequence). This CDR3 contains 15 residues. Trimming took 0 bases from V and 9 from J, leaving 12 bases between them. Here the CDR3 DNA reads TGTGCCAGCAGTTACTCGGACTCCAAAGGTTCACCCCTCCACTTT. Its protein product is CASSYSDSKGSPLHF.